This T cell receptor (beta chain) appears in the sequencing data of a study of cytomegalovirus exposure and HLA in healthy donors. Notes on the study in general: Further analysis, carried out later, found HLA-associated TCR beta chains more clonally expanded than equally common other chains. Presence/absence analyses supposed approximately even sequencing depth among donors. Links to common viral pathogens appeared, in a later analysis, for several of the most significant clusters.

With 60 Vbeta and 13 Jbeta primers, the PCR was carried out. Assay used: immunoSEQ multiplex PCR; TCRdb lists only in-frame clones, some missing. This table holds about 160,000 clones, about 77% found once. CDR3 length: 14 amino acids. V lost 10 bases to trimming and J lost 2 bases, with 15 bases between them. CDR1 is MNHEY, CDR2 SVGAGI, per germline. Details on this clone: Its specificity is unknown.

This receptor was taken from a man aged 25 to 40 in good health and CMV-seronegative. Sequencing used PBMCs. The rearrangement uses TRBV6-5 and TRBJ1-3, with a possible D match to TRBD1 (6 bases). CDR3 protein: CATSGAGAGNTIYF. The DNA for the CDR3 is TGTGCCACCTCAGGGGCTGGGGCTGGAAACACCATATATTTT.